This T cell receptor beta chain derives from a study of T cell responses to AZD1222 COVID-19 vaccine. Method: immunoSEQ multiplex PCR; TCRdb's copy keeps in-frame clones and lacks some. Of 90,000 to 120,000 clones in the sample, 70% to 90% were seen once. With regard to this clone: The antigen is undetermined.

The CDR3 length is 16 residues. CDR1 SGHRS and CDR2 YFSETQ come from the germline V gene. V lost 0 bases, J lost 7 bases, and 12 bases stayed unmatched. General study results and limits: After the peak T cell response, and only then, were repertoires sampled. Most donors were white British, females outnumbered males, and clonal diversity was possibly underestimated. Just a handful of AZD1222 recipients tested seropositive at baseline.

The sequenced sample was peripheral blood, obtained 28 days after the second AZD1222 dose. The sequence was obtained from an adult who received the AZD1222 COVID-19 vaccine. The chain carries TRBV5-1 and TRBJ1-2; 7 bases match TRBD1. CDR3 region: CASSLDTRQGTGGYTF. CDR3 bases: TGCGCCAGCAGCTTGGATACAAGACAGGGTACGGGTGGCTACACCTTC.